What follows are 19 T cell receptor beta chains derived from one specimen sequenced in a study of regulatory T cells in long-lasting Graves disease listed by TCRdb under 2021. Libraries were constructed by multiplex PCR. Data came from an Illumina HiSeq 4000. TCR beta libraries were built with iRepertoire HTBI primers and Arm-PCR amplification of CDR3 regions. TCRdb handled the public reads itself, with Q25 trimming in fastp and clone calling in MiXCR, and kept productive beta chains. All rows with the same CDR3 protein become a single entry with the most common DNA and genes. For this sample there are 400,000 to 500,000 distinct CDR3 sequences; around 17% appear just once. The leading ten clones occupy 23% of the sample. This sample's time point label indicates: newly diagnosed GD, antithyroid drugs for less than 3 months. RNA was extracted from PBMCs in TRIzol for both TCR sequencing and RNA sequencing.

These data were also reused for a study on T cells in Graves' hyperthyroidism and ophthalmopathy.

Sequences were derived from peripheral blood mononuclear cells (PBMCs), sampled at new diagnosis, from a patient treated with antithyroid drugs. These TCRs come from a woman younger than 30 with Graves disease. Donor details come from another sample of the same person, matched by shared clones.

This clonotype has just a few counts. V and J are TRBV24-1 and TRBJ2-1; D gene ambiguous. This CDR3 contains 12 residues. Germline V CDR1 and CDR2: KGHDR, SFDVKD. V was cut by 2 bases and J by 13 bases, with 11 bases left in between. The CDR3 DNA reads as TGTGCCACCAGTGATTCCCCGGGTGGACAGTTCTTC. As protein: CATSDSPGGQFF.

In its sample, this clonotype was seen many times. The genes are TRBV7-3 and TRBJ2-3; D is perhaps TRBD2 (6 bases). Between the trimmed V and J ends, which lost 1 base and 4 bases, there was a span of 12 bases. The CDR3 loop spans 15 amino acids. Germline assignment: CDR1 SGHTA and CDR2 FQGTGA. The CDR3 bases are TGTGCCAGCAGCTTAATTGCGGGAACCTCAGATACGCAGTATTTT. Its protein is CASSLIAGTSDTQYF.

V gene TRBV3-1 combines with J gene TRBJ1-6; D is uncertain. In germline, CDR1 is LGHDT, CDR2 YNNKEL (reference sequence). The V gene lost 1 base and the J gene lost 4 bases, with 5 bases spanning the gap. The CDR3 is 14 residues long. The CDR3 protein is CASSQAAYNSPLHF. In nucleotides, the CDR3 is TGTGCCAGCAGCCAAGCAGCGTATAATTCACCCCTCCACTTT. The full variable domain, in which reference TRBV3-1 and TRBJ1-6 provide the parts outside the CDR3, is DTAVSQTPKYLVTQMGNDKSIKCEQNLGHDTMYWYKQDSKKFLKIMFSYNNKELIINETVPNRFSPKSPDKAHLNLHINSLELGDSAVYFCASSQAAYNSPLHFGNGTRLTVT.

This clonotype came up many times. This chain joins TRBV29-1 and TRBJ1-1; possible D gene TRBD1, 5 bases. Trimming cost V 5 bases and J 4 bases, with 11 bases left between them. Per germline, CDR1 SQVTM and CDR2 ANQGSEA. The CDR3 consists of 12 residues. CDR3 nucleotides: TGCAGCGTTCGGAGGGGTTCCACTGAAGCTTTCTTT. This translates into CSVRRGSTEAFF.

Comments on this clonotype: An end of the junction differs from the germline gene, which may be a read error. V and J are TRBV12-3 or TRBV12-4 and TRBJ1-2; D unresolved. The CDR3 is made up of 14 amino acids. In DNA, the CDR3 is TGTGCCAGCAGTTTAGGGGGAACTTACTATGGCCACACCTTC. Protein product: CASSLGGTYYGHTF.

This clonotype was found a few times. The chain recombines TRBV20-1 with TRBJ1-6, with D perhaps TRBD1 (6 bases). Germline-derived CDR1 and CDR2 are DFQATT and SNEGSKA (reference sequence). CDR3 size: 13 residues. V lost 3 bases and J lost 5, with 8 bases in between. As DNA, the CDR3 is TGCAGTGCTAGGGGGGCAGATAATTCACCCCTCCACTTT. It yields the protein CSARGADNSPLHF.

This clonotype was picked up many times. The V and J genes are TRBV20-1 and TRBJ2-1, with D tentatively TRBD1 (5 bases). Trimming stripped 0 bases from V and 0 bases from J, with 15 bases between. Germline CDR1 DFQATT, CDR2 SNEGSKA (reference sequence). This CDR3 region has 17 residues. This CDR3 reads CSARDLRGKSSYNEQFF. As DNA, the CDR3 is TGCAGTGCTAGAGATCTTAGGGGTAAGAGCTCCTACAATGAGCAGTTCTTC.

The V call is TRBV6-2 or TRBV6-3, the J call TRBJ2-1; 9 nucleotides align to TRBD1. V shed 5 bases, J shed 5 bases, and the junction held 10 bases outside the gene matches. In germline, CDR1 is MNHEY, CDR2 SVGEGT. CDR3 length equals 16 residues. The CDR3 nucleotides read TGTGCCAGCAGTAACCCCCGGGACAGGGTGGACAATGAGCAGTTCTTC. This codes for CASSNPRDRVDNEQFF.

Details on this clonotype: Possible read error: a much larger clone is one base away. The chain combines TRBV3-1 with TRBJ2-2; D may be TRBD2 (6 bases). Trimming stripped 0 bases from V and 1 base from J, with 9 bases between. This CDR3 has 16 amino acids. The germline V gene has CDR1 LGHDT and CDR2 YNNKEL (reference sequence). Here the CDR3 reads CASSQDLRENTGELFF. The CDR3 DNA is TGTGCCAGCAGCCAAGATTTGCGGGAGAACACCGGGGAGCTGTTTTTT.

In this sample, this clonotype turned up many times. The rearrangement links TRBV7-2 to TRBJ1-1; D uncertain. V shed 3 bases and J shed 0 bases, with 8 bases lying between them. Germline V gene data show CDR1 as SGHTA and CDR2 as FQGNSA. The CDR3 is 14 amino acids. CDR3 DNA: TGTGCCAGCAGCTTGATGAATTTGAACACTGAAGCTTTCTTT. Protein product: CASSLMNLNTEAFF.

This clonotype was detected only a few times. The chain combines TRBV10-2 with TRBJ1-1; D is ambiguous. The length of the CDR3 is 17 residues. Trimming cost V 8 bases and J 0 bases, with 22 bases left between them. The germline CDR1 and CDR2 sequences are WSHSY and SAAADI. As DNA, the CDR3 is TGCGCCAGCCCCGTCGGGGAGAGATTTAACATGAACACTGAAGCTTTCTTT. Its translation is CASPVGERFNMNTEAFF.

The gene calls are TRBV6-9 and TRBJ2-1; 8 bases are shared with TRBD2. This CDR3 region has 16 residues. Per germline, CDR1 MNHGY and CDR2 SVAAGI. The junction had 5 bases not matched to a gene; V was cut back by 4 bases and J by 0 bases. Here the CDR3 DNA reads TGTGCCAGCAGTTGGACTAGCATGAGCTCCTACAATGAGCAGTTCTTC. Its translation: CASSWTSMSSYNEQFF.

This clonotype was observed at least ten times. The chain employs TRBV6-5 and TRBJ2-5, with 7 bases matching TRBD2. The CDR3 is made up of 15 amino acids. The germline V gene has CDR1 MNHEY and CDR2 SVGAGI. Germline trimming cut 0 bases from V and 5 bases from J; bases unmatched to any gene: 6. The CDR3 region is CASSYSAYGGETQYF. As DNA, the CDR3 is TGTGCCAGCAGTTACTCGGCCTACGGGGGGGAGACCCAGTACTTC.

This clonotype was recorded a few times. The genes are TRBV11-2 and TRBJ1-3; weak D call: TRBD1 (6 bases). V was trimmed by 4 bases and J by 0 bases, leaving 16 bases between them. The CDR3 length is 17 residues. Germline CDR1 SGHAT, CDR2 FQNNGV. The CDR3: CASSSGLGRGSGNTIYF. Here the CDR3 DNA reads TGTGCCAGCAGCTCCGGTTTAGGCAGGGGCTCTGGAAACACCATATATTTT.

CDR3 in amino acids: CASSLGTLDEKLFF. The CDR3 region has the DNA TGTGCCAGCAGCTTAGGCACATTAGATGAAAAACTGTTTTTT. V is TRBV7-9 and J is TRBJ1-4; no clear D. Germline-derived CDR1 and CDR2 are SEHNR and FQNEAQ (reference sequence). V was shortened by 1 base and J by 6 bases, with 9 bases between the two germline ends. CDR3 length: 14 amino acids.

This clonotype came up many times. The J gene is TRBJ2-7, the V gene TRBV24-1, with 7 bases identical to TRBD1. The CDR3 is made up of 13 amino acids. The germline gives CDR1 KGHDR, CDR2 SFDVKD. Trimming removed 6 bases from V and 2 bases from J; junction bases left unmatched: 3. The CDR3 spells CATSPGQPYEQYF. The CDR3 DNA reads TGTGCCACCAGTCCGGGACAGCCCTACGAGCAGTACTTC.

This clonotype occurred many times. The genes are TRBV6-2 or TRBV6-3 and TRBJ2-3, with 7 bases aligning to TRBD2. After removal of 10 bases from V and 3 bases from J, the junction contained 10 bases not matched to a gene. CDR3 length: 14 residues. Germline values: CDR1 MNHEY, CDR2 SVGEGT. The CDR3 nucleotides are TGTGCCACCGGCGGGAGTAGGGAAACAGATACGCAGTATTTT. Its translation: CATGGSRETDTQYF.

The chain joins TRBV7-2 to TRBJ1-1; D gene unclear. Germline CDR1 and CDR2: SGHTA and FQGNSA. Trimming pared 6 bases from V and 4 bases from J, leaving 15 bases between. This CDR3 has 14 residues. DNA for the CDR3: TGTGCCAGCAGGGATCTTGGTTGGGGCACTGAAGCTTTCTTT. This codes for CASRDLGWGTEAFF.

This clonotype was recorded at least ten times. The rearrangement joins TRBV28 to TRBJ2-5, with D possibly being TRBD2 (5 bases). V was trimmed by 5 bases and J by 3 bases, leaving 16 bases between them. Germline V CDR1 and CDR2: MDHEN, SYDVKM. This CDR3 is built from 15 residues. The CDR3 sequence is CASSTRVRWEETQYF. Here the CDR3 DNA reads TGTGCCAGCAGTACTAGAGTTAGGTGGGAAGAGACCCAGTACTTC.